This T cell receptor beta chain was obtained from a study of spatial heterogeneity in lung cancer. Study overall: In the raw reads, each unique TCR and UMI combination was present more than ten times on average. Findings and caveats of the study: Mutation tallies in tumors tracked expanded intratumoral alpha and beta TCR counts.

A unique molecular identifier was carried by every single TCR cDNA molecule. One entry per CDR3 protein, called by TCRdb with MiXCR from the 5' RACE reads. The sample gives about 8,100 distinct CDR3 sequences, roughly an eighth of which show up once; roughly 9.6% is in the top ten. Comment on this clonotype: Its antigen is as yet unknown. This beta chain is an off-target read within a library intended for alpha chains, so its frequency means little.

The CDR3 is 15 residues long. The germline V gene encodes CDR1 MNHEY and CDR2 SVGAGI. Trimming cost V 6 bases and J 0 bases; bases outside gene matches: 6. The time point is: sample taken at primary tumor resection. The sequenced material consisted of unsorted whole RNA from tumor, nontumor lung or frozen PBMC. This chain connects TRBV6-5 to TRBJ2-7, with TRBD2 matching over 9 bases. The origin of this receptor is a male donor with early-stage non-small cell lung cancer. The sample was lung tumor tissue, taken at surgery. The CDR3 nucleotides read TGTGCCAGCAGGCGACTAGCGGAGAGCTCCTACGAGCAGTACTTC. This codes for CASRRLAESSYEQYF.